Sequencing of this T cell receptor (beta chain) was carried out in a study of blood T cell repertoires in COVID-19 (dated by TCRdb to the early 2020s). Turning to the overall study: Collaborator samples came from the United States, Italy and Spain and covered acute and convalescent phases of COVID-19. The material from the prospective study consisted of cDNA or gDNA derived from T cells, B-cell-depleted T cells, or PBMCs. Deeply sampled blood TCRbeta repertoires from subjects exposed to, actively infected with, or recovered from COVID-19 were included in the dataset. The repertoires were made available in a free public database intended to serve as a resource for research on the immune response to SARS-CoV-2. The samples were drawn from the first 160 participants of the ongoing ImmuneRACE study and from 950 to 1,500 subjects provided by 6 global collaborators. A de-identified subject ID, COVID-19 status, age in years and sex were almost always included in the sample metadata. Where available, HLA class I and class II types were obtained from metadata supplied by the sample provider rather than from assay-based typing. The paper as a whole reports these results and caveats: The amount of clinical and demographic metadata varied by source and participant and was provided uncurated.

The CDR3 goes from the cysteine to the phenylalanine over 19 residues. Left in the record is the CDR3 DNA by itself, 57 bases read in frame from the first base. Taken from the germline V gene (reference sequence), the CDR1 and CDR2 loops are GTSNPN and SVGIG. Trimming costs V 1 base and J 1 base, and their ends lie 26 bases apart. Whole blood was collected in K2EDTA tubes by collaborating institutions according to the institutions' own protocols. Collaborator samples were shipped for TCRbeta analysis as frozen whole blood, isolated PBMCs, or DNA extracted from either sample type. The immunoSEQ Assay, a bias-controlled multiplex PCR, was used to amplify TCRbeta CDR3 regions from genomic DNA. The paper's data handling went like this. The number of nucleated cells in each sample was estimated by amplification of reference gene primers within the assay. To quantify the absolute abundance of each unique TCRbeta CDR3 rearrangement, sequence reads were collapsed and filtered. For each sample, productive Simpson clonality was calculated as the square root of Simpson's diversity index across productive rearrangements. TCRdb retrieved this table from immuneACCESS and kept in-frame rearrangements only. Not all clones are present; in checked studies, unresolved V genes account for under half, and no reason is known for the remainder. V and J calls and clone size are those listed in that table; D and trimming were worked out from the DNA. For this sample there are about 160,000 clones; roughly 90% appear just once. The ten most abundant clones make up about 4% of the sample.

As regards this clone: There is no known antigen for this receptor. No base-level quality is on record; no much larger clone is a single base apart.

The sequenced sample consisted of peripheral blood. The TCR originated in a woman aged 60-75 years with active or convalescent COVID-19. Here the chain combines TRBV30 and TRBJ2-7, with a weak D call of TRBD1 (5 bases match). The DNA reads TGTGCCTGGAGTGGGTCGGCGGTTAGGGGAAACGTTTTGTCCTACGAGCAGTACTTC. It specifies CAWSGSAVRGNVLSYEQYF.